The T cell receptor beta chain described here comes from a study of identical twins. Notes on the study in general: Fewer insertions characterized abundant cord blood beta clonotypes, whereas memory repertoires showed none.

In regard to this clonotype: Its antigen is as yet unknown.

Germline lookup yields CDR1 DFQATT and CDR2 SNEGSKA (reference sequence). The CDR3 has 17 residues. Trimming removed 0 bases from V and 6 bases from J; junction bases left unmatched: 12. TCRdb ran MiXCR on the 5' RACE reads and lists one entry per CDR3 protein. The table includes over 250,000 distinct CDR3 sequences, roughly 10% detected once. These same records also appear under a second study, on yellow fever vaccine responses in identical twins.

Material for sequencing was CD8+ T cells sorted from blood. The V gene is TRBV20-1, the J gene TRBJ2-3; TRBD1 matches 10 bases. The clonotype originates from a woman aged 18-29 years in good health. This CDR3 reads CSAREPGQGSLSDTQYF. The CDR3 DNA reads as TGCAGTGCTAGAGAACCGGGACAGGGGAGTTTATCGGATACGCAGTATTTT.